This paragraph covers one TCR beta chain sequence. The data are from a study of blood T cell repertoires in COVID-19. On the study more broadly: COVID-19 samples, acute and convalescent, were from the United States, Italy and Spain. The analysed material was cDNA or gDNA that came from T cells, B-cell-depleted T cells, or PBMCs.

In the source study's methods: Nucleated cell number was recorded as an estimate derived from reference gene primer amplification. Sequencing was performed with immunoSEQ multiplex PCR; in TCRdb, only in-frame clones are kept and a portion is missing. For V, J and clone size, that table is used; D and trimming come from the DNA. The sample includes approximately 200,000 clones, around 79% of them seen just once. V dropped 4 bases and J dropped 9; count of bases not matched to a gene: 9. CDR1 and CDR2 from the germline V gene are KGHSH and LQKENI. The CDR3 is 15 residues long. The V call is TRBV18, the J call TRBJ1-6; 7 bases line up with TRBD1. Specimen: peripheral blood. This receptor was obtained from a woman between 45 and 60 years old with acute or convalescent COVID-19. The CDR3 coding sequence is TGTGCCAGCTCACGCGGGACAGCCGACAGTTCACCCCTCCACTTT. Translation gives CASSRGTADSSPLHF.